These T cell receptor beta chains were read from a single sample in a study of T cell repertoires in cytomegalovirus infection. These receptors have no known antigen. MiXCR, run by TCRdb on the reads, gives a single entry per CDR3 protein. In the table there are roughly 860,000 distinct CDR3 sequences, roughly 33% of which are singletons. Sequenced here: cultured CD8+ T cells from PBMCs, sampled from culture after CMV antigen stimulation. Receptor source: a human donor in good health (CMV status not recorded). Some clones in this sample may be carry-over from other donors' samples. CDR3s include the opening cysteine and the closing phenylalanine or tryptophan. D genes are given only for firm matches. Clone size, where shown, is once, few, many, or a class for clones that have expanded.

j_call d_call v_call clone_size cdr3_nt cdr3_aa
TRBJ1-5 NA TRBV7-8 many TGTGCCAGCAGCTTAGCGCAACAGGGAAGCAATCAGCCCCAGCATTTT CASSLAQQGSNQPQHF
TRBJ2-1 NA TRBV27 few TGTGCCAGCAGTTTAAACCCAAACAATGAGCAGTTCTTC CASSLNPNNEQFF
TRBJ2-7 NA TRBV13 NA TGTGCCAGCAGCCCCACCCGGGGTAACTACGAGCAGTACTTC CASSPTRGNYEQYF
TRBJ1-2 TRBD1 TRBV7-9 NA TGTGCCAGCAGCCTAGGGACAGGGAAGAATGGCTACACCTTC CASSLGTGKNGYTF
TRBJ1-1 NA TRBV4-1 NA TGCGCCAGCAGCCAAGCACTACCCTATGAAGCTTTCTTT CASSQALPYEAFF
TRBJ2-5 NA TRBV7-8 NA TGTGCCAGCGAATTGACAGGAGAGGAGACCCAGTACTTC CASELTGEETQYF
TRBJ2-1 NA TRBV2 NA TGTGCCAGCAGTGAACCTCGTAACAATGAGCAGTTCTTC CASSEPRNNEQFF
TRBJ1-3 NA TRBV20-1 few TGCAGTGCACGGCCCATGGAAGGAAACACCATATATTTT CSARPMEGNTIYF
TRBJ2-7 TRBD2 TRBV18 NA TGTACCAGCTCACTGAGCGGGGGACTCACCTACGAGCAGTACTTC CTSSLSGGLTYEQYF
TRBJ1-1 NA TRBV11-2 NA TGTGCCAGCAGCCTCAGCACAGGCGAAGCTTTCTTT CASSLSTGEAFF
TRBJ2-1 TRBD1 TRBV6-1 NA TGTGCCGGTAGGGGAAACGTTCGGACAGGGGGCTTTTCCTACAATGAGCAGTTCTTC CAGRGNVRTGGFSYNEQFF
TRBJ1-6 NA TRBV28 few TGTGCCAGCAGCGTAGGGTCCTCACACTCCTATAATTCACCCCTCCACTTT CASSVGSSHSYNSPLHF
TRBJ1-1 TRBD1 TRBV7-9 NA TGTGCCAGCCGTCCGACAGGGGGGAACACTGAAGCTTTCTTT CASRPTGGNTEAFF
TRBJ2-5 NA TRBV12-5 NA TGTGCTAGTGGTTTGATCGGGACAAAGGGCGGAGGAGAGACCCAGTACTTC CASGLIGTKGGGETQYF
TRBJ2-5 NA TRBV6-6 NA TGTGCCGGGGGGGGGCAAAAAGAGACCCAGTACTTC CAGGGQKETQYF
TRBJ1-1 NA TRBV6-5 NA TGTGCCAGCACCGGGGACAACACTGAAGCTTTCTTT CASTGDNTEAFF
TRBJ2-5 TRBD1 TRBV5-4 NA TGTGTCAGCAACCAAGGGGACAGAAAAGAGACCCAGTACTTC CVSNQGDRKETQYF
TRBJ2-7 NA TRBV4-1 NA TGCGCCAGCAGCCACTTACAAGGGGCCTTCTCCTACGAGCAGTACTTC CASSHLQGAFSYEQYF
TRBJ1-1 NA TRBV4-1 few TGCGCCAGCAGCCGCAGCCTCGTCGGCGGGGGGTACACTGAAGCTTTCTTT CASSRSLVGGGYTEAFF
TRBJ1-2 TRBD1 TRBV19 NA TGTGCCAGTAGTTCCCGGGACAGTCCTTATGGGGCTAACTATGGCTACACCTTC CASSSRDSPYGANYGYTF
TRBJ1-2 TRBD1 TRBV2 NA TGTGCCAGCAGTGACCCAGGGACAGGGGGGACATCTAACTATGGCTACACCTTC CASSDPGTGGTSNYGYTF
TRBJ1-2 NA TRBV20-1 NA TGCAGTGCTAGAGAAGGCAGGGTGGGTGGCTACACCTTC CSAREGRVGGYTF
TRBJ1-2 NA TRBV29-1 few TGCAGCGCCCCAACCCCAGGGACTCCCGAGTATGGAGGGTATGGCTACACCTTC CSAPTPGTPEYGGYGYTF
TRBJ2-7 TRBD1 TRBV5-4 once TGTGCCAGCAGCTCTCGACAGGGGGTGGCCTCCTACGAGCAGTACTTC CASSSRQGVASYEQYF
TRBJ1-1 NA TRBV29-1 NA TGCAGCGGCGGGACGGGGGGCACTGAAGCTTTCTTT CSGGTGGTEAFF
TRBJ1-5 NA TRBV6-5 NA TGTGCCAGCAGAAGTGGGCTAAGCAATCAGCCCCAGCATTTT CASRSGLSNQPQHF
TRBJ2-1 NA TRBV4-3 NA TGCGCCAGCAGCCAAGATGCATTGGGGGACGGGAATGAGCAGTTCTTC CASSQDALGDGNEQFF
TRBJ2-5 TRBD1 TRBV2 NA TGTGCCAGCAGGAACCCCCTACGGCAGGGGGCTGGGACCCAGTACTTC CASRNPLRQGAGTQYF
TRBJ1-3 NA TRBV6-6 NA TGTGCCAGCAGACTCGACAGGCGTAACTCTGGAAACACCATATATTTT CASRLDRRNSGNTIYF
TRBJ1-2 NA TRBV20-1 NA TGCAGTGCTAGAGATCGGGCAGGGTACTATGGCTACACCTTC CSARDRAGYYGYTF
TRBJ1-1 NA TRBV12-3/TRBV12-4 NA TGTGCCAGCAGTTTAGAGGCTCTGAGAGGGTCAGTCACTGAAGCTTTCTTT CASSLEALRGSVTEAFF
TRBJ2-1 TRBD1 TRBV4-1 NA TGCGCCAGCAGCCAAGTGGGTTGGGCAGGGGGAAATGAGCAGTTCTTC CASSQVGWAGGNEQFF
TRBJ1-2 NA TRBV5-5 NA TGTGCCAGCAGCTTGTCGGACAGCTATGGCTACACCTTC CASSLSDSYGYTF
TRBJ2-1 TRBD1 TRBV7-2 many TGTGCCAGCAGCTTTATCGGACAGGCACTCTACAATGAGCAGTTCTTC CASSFIGQALYNEQFF